This T cell receptor beta chain is drawn from a study of blood T cell repertoires in COVID-19. CDR3 length equals 14 residues. V was shortened by 6 bases and J by 5 bases, with 16 bases between the two germline ends. Germline CDR1 is KGHSH and CDR2 is LQKENI. Libraries were prepared by immunoSEQ multiplex PCR; TCRdb keeps only in-frame clonotypes and omits some of them. This table holds roughly 200,000 clones, roughly 76% found once. Source material: peripheral blood. The origin of this receptor is a woman aged 40 to 49 with COVID-19, enrolled during active disease. The J gene is TRBJ2-5, the V gene TRBV18, with a possible D match to TRBD2 (6 bases). The CDR3 is CASSHRDSWETQYF. In nucleotides, the CDR3 is TGTGCCAGCTCCCACCGGGACTCTTGGGAGACCCAGTACTTC.